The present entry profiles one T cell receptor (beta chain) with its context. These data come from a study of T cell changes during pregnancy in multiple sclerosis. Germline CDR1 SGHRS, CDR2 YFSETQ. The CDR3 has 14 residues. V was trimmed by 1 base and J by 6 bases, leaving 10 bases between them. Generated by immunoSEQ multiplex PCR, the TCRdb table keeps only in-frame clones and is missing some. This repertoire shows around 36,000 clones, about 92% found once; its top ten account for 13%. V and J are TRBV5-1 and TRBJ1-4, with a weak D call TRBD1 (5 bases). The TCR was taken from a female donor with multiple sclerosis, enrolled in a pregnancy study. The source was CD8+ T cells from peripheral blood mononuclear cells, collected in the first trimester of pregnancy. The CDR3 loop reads CASSLRGADEKLFF. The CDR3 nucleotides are TGCGCCAGCAGCTTGAGGGGCGCAGATGAAAAACTGTTTTTT.